The clone carrying this T cell receptor (beta chain) was seen only once. This sample is drawn from a study of T cells after yellow fever vaccination. Study context: SMART-Seq v4 Ultra Low Input prepared the low-cell-number fractions.

The CDR3 loop spans 13 amino acids. Trimming stripped 5 bases from V and 5 bases from J, with 10 bases between. The germline V gene encodes CDR1 SGHTA and CDR2 FQGNSA. A universal primer site and UMIs were added as TCR cDNA was made by 5'RACE template switching. TCRdb re-analysed the 5' RACE reads in MiXCR, keeping a single row per CDR3 protein. The repertoire holds 200,000 or so distinct CDR3 sequences, 6.7% seen once, with 0.8% to 1.2% in the top ten. The V gene is TRBV7-2, the J gene TRBJ2-1; possible D gene TRBD1, 6 bases. The sequencing used CD4+ T cells sorted from PBMCs, collected on the day of the yellow fever booster vaccination. The sequence was obtained from a man aged 25 to 40 who received the YFV17D yellow fever vaccine. CDR3 bases: TGTGCCAGCAGCCCCAACAGGGACAATGAGCAGTTCTTC. This sequence encodes CASSPNRDNEQFF.